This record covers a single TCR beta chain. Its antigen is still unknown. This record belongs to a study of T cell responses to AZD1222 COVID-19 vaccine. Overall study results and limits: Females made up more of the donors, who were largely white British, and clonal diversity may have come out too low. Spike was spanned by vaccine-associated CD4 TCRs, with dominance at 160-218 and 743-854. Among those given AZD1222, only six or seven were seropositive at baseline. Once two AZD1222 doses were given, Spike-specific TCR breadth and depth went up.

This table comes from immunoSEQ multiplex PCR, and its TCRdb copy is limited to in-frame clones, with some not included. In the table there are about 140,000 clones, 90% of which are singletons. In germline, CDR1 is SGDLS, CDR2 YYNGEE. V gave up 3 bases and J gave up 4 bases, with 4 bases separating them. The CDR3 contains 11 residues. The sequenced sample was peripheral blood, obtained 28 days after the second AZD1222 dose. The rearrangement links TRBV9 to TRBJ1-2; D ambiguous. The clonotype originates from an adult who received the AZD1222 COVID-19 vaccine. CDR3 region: CASSDSYGYTF. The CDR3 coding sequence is TGTGCCAGCAGCGACAGCTATGGCTACACCTTC.